This T cell receptor beta chain was sequenced for a study of CD8+CD57+ T cells in acquired aplastic anemia. Study information: Average DNA yield from sorted CD4+ and CD8+ cells was roughly 3 ug. Broader study findings: Comparison of patients with controls identified around 31 shared CD8+ CDR3 sequences. In CD8+ cells, Simpson's diversity showed no significant difference between patients and controls.

The use of genomic DNA as template underpinned the TCR beta VDJ and CDR3 profiling. TCRdb itself ran the reads through MiXCR, one entry per CDR3 protein. The sample lists around 180,000 distinct CDR3 sequences, over 60% occurring once. Trimming left V 2 bases short and J 7 bases short, with 20 bases between. Germline CDR1 SGHTA, CDR2 FQGNSA. The CDR3 covers 17 residues. A word on this clonotype: Its specificity is not known.

This chain links TRBV7-2 with TRBJ2-2; weak D call: TRBD2 (5 bases). Specimen: sorted CD4+, CD8+, or CD8+CD57+ T cells (not recorded which) from PBMCs. This receptor was obtained from a human donor with severe aplastic anemia or a healthy control (not recorded which). The CDR3 DNA is TGTGCCAGCAGCTTACACCCAGGAAGCGAAGAGGGCGGGGAGCTGTTTTTT. Residues: CASSLHPGSEEGGELFF.